Shown below are 19 T cell receptor beta chains from a single sample sequenced in a study of CD8+CD57+ T cells in acquired aplastic anemia. Genomic DNA provided the template from which TCR beta VDJ and CDR3 profiles were obtained. One entry per CDR3 protein, called by TCRdb with MiXCR from the reads. The data show 350,000 to 450,000 distinct CDR3 sequences, around 68% seen once. The sequenced material came from sorted CD4+, CD8+, or CD8+CD57+ T cells (not recorded which) from PBMCs. The source of these receptors is a human donor in good health, serving as a control.

In regard to this clonotype: No DNA is shown, since the ends of the CDR3 on it are uncertain; the CDR3 is the one TCRdb lists. V gene TRBV7-2 combines with J gene TRBJ2-7. CDR1 is SGHTA, CDR2 FQGNSA, per germline. Ends included, the CDR3 has 15 residues. CDR3 residues: CASSLATHEQYFGYF.

Remarks on this clonotype: Here the CDR3 omits its conserved ending phenylalanine or tryptophan, so a read error is the likely source. The limits of the CDR3 on the DNA are not certain, so only TCRdb's listed CDR3 is given. The CDR3 region is CASSFGPDTKYEL. The chain combines TRBV9 with TRBJ2-1; the table's TRBD1 call for D was not verified on the DNA. The V gene's germline CDR1 is SGDLS and CDR2 YYNGEE. 13 amino acids form the CDR3, both terminal residues included.

The table lists this clonotype with many counts. V and J are TRBV10-3 and TRBJ2-5; D may correspond to TRBD1 or TRBD2 (5 bases each). The CDR3 consists of 15 residues. Trimming stripped 4 bases from V and 5 bases from J, with 17 bases between. Germline values: CDR1 ENHRY, CDR2 SYGVKD. The CDR3 DNA sequence: TGTGCCATCAGTGTGGGACCGGCCAAATGGGAGACCCAGTACTTC. Translating it yields CAISVGPAKWETQYF.

The chain is built from TRBV2 and TRBJ1-5; D might be TRBD1 (6 bases). V gave up 3 bases and J gave up 5 bases, with 11 bases separating them. The germline V gene has CDR1 SNHLY and CDR2 FYNNEI. The CDR3 is made up of 14 amino acids. CDR3 protein: CASSDWGADQPQHF. The DNA for the CDR3 is TGTGCCAGCAGTGACTGGGGGGCCGATCAGCCCCAGCATTTT.

This clonotype was detected many times. The V and J genes are TRBV20-1 and TRBJ1-5, with TRBD1 matching over 12 bases. From germline, CDR1 is DFQATT and CDR2 SNEGSKA (reference sequence). CDR3 length: 14 amino acids. The V segment lost 5 bases and the J segment 4 bases; nucleotides outside the gene matches: 3. The CDR3 bases are TGCAGTGCTGCGGGACAGGGGGCGAATCAGCCCCAGCATTTT. Translation: CSAAGQGANQPQHF.

The V and J genes are TRBV25-1 and TRBJ1-2; TRBD1 agrees at 9 bases. CDR1 MGHDK and CDR2 SYGVNS come from the germline V gene. The J segment lost 12 bases and the V segment lost 1 base, leaving 12 bases of the junction unmatched. The length of the CDR3 is 15 residues. DNA of the CDR3: TGTGCCAGCAGTGAATTACGGGACAGGGACTACGGCCACACCTTC. It yields the protein CASSELRDRDYGHTF.

On this clonotype: It is likely a read error, because the conserved phenylalanine at the end of the CDR3 is missing. It is unclear where the CDR3 begins or ends on the DNA, so no DNA is shown, and the CDR3 is as TCRdb lists it. V gene TRBV19 combines with J gene TRBJ2-7; the D call in the table, TRBD1, was not verified against the DNA. The CDR3 sequence runs 15 residues, both termini included. Germline V gives CDR1 LNHDA, CDR2 SQIVND (reference sequence). CDR3 in amino acids: CASTGQGYQPQHFYD.

In regard to this clonotype: An end of the junction differs from the germline gene, which may be a read error. V and J are TRBV20-1 and TRBJ1-1; TRBD1 is a possible D gene (5 bases). From germline, CDR1 is DFQATT and CDR2 SNEGSKA (reference sequence). The CDR3 runs to 11 residues. DNA of the CDR3: TGCAGTGCCAATCCGGGACTAACGGATATCTTT. This codes for CSANPGLTDIF.

The chain has TRBV19 and TRBJ1-2; perhaps TRBD1 as D (5 bases). Deletions cut 6 bases from V and 14 bases from J, with 19 bases between. Germline V gene lookup returns CDR1 LNHDA and CDR2 SQIVND (reference sequence). CDR3 length equals 12 residues. The CDR3 nucleotides are TGTGCCAGTAGAACAGGAGTGTGTGGCCGGACCTTC. Translation: CASRTGVCGRTF.

The chain employs TRBV4-2 and TRBJ2-7, with D possibly matching TRBD1 (6 bases). This CDR3 has 12 residues. V lost 6 bases and J 6 bases, leaving 12 bases between the germline ends. The germline V gene has CDR1 LGHNA and CDR2 YNFKEQ. The CDR3 here is CASREETGEQYF. The CDR3 bases are TGTGCCAGCAGAGAAGAGACAGGCGAGCAGTACTTC.

In this sample, this clonotype turned up once. The genes are TRBV2 and TRBJ1-3; D uncertain. The CDR3 extends over 14 amino acids. V was shortened by 4 bases and J by 1 base, with 8 bases between the two germline ends. Germline V CDR1 and CDR2: SNHLY, FYNNEI. The CDR3 region has the DNA TGTGCCAGCAGTGGATTTGCTTCTGGAAACACCATATATTTT. It translates to CASSGFASGNTIYF.

This clonotype was seen once. The chain joins TRBV20-1 to TRBJ2-1, with 9 bases fitting TRBD2. The CDR3 runs 14 residues. The germline V gene encodes CDR1 DFQATT and CDR2 SNEGSKA (reference sequence). CDR3: CSGANRGGAAAQFF. As DNA, the CDR3 is TGCAGCGGCGCGAATCGCGGGGGGGCCGCGGCGCAGTTCTTC.

The chain recombines TRBV5-4 with TRBJ2-3; no reliable D call. CDR1 and CDR2 from the germline V gene are SGHNT and YYREEE (reference sequence). The CDR3 is made up of 16 amino acids. Trimming left V 4 bases short and J 1 base short, with 16 bases between. The CDR3 is CASSTNEASGTDTQYF. In DNA, the CDR3 is TGTGCCAGCAGCACGAACGAGGCGTCTGGCACAGATACGCAGTATTTT. Full variable domain (remainder filled in from reference TRBV5-4 and TRBJ2-3): ETGVTQSPTHLIKTRGQQVTLRCSSQSGHNTVSWYQQALGQGPQFIFQYYREEENGRGNFPPRFSGLQFPNYSSELNVNALELDDSALYLCASSTNEASGTDTQYFGPGTRLTVL.

Comments on this clonotype: The junction does not match germline at one end; this may be a read error. The rearrangement joins TRBV7-9 to TRBJ1-6; perhaps TRBD1 as D (5 bases). This CDR3 has 14 amino acids. CDR1 SEHNR and CDR2 FQNEAQ come from the germline V gene (reference sequence). The CDR3 region is CASSEARDGSPHNF. As DNA, the CDR3 is TGTGCCAGCAGTGAAGCGAGGGACGGCTCGCCCCACAACTTT. The complete variable domain, with remaining parts taken from reference TRBV7-9 and TRBJ1-6, reads DTGVSQNPRHKITKRGQNVTFRCDPISEHNRLYWYRQTLGQGPEFLTYFQNEAQLEKSRLLSDRFSAERPKGSFSTLEIQRTEQGDSAMYLCASSEARDGSPHNFGNGTRLTVT.

This clonotype was observed many times. The chain uses TRBV6-1 and TRBJ2-3; D is uncertain. V lost 8 bases to trimming and J lost 2 bases, with 8 bases between them. From germline, CDR1 is MNHNS and CDR2 SASEGT. This CDR3 is 12 amino acids long. Here the CDR3 reads CASLGNTDTQYF. The CDR3 coding sequence is TGTGCCAGCCTAGGTAACACAGATACGCAGTATTTT.

V usage is TRBV5-4 and J usage is TRBJ1-5, with D tentatively TRBD1 (6 bases). Germline CDR1 reads SGHNT; CDR2 reads YYREEE (reference sequence). The CDR3 is 15 residues long. Trimming removed 1 base at V and 7 bases at J, with 15 bases between. CDR3 DNA: TGTGCCAGCAGCTTGCGGGGGGGCCCTGGCCAGCCCCAGCATTTT. As protein: CASSLRGGPGQPQHF.

This sequence joins TRBV20-1 and TRBJ2-7; TRBD1 aligns across 9 bases. The CDR3 runs to 16 residues. The germline V gene encodes CDR1 DFQATT and CDR2 SNEGSKA (reference sequence). The V and J ends lost 6 bases and 3 bases, in that order; junction bases with no gene match: 15. CDR3 loop: CSAPPSGQGKGYEQYF. The CDR3 bases are TGCAGTGCCCCACCCAGCGGACAGGGGAAAGGCTACGAGCAGTACTTC.

This clonotype was counted many times. The rearrangement joins TRBV12-3 or TRBV12-4 to TRBJ1-2, with unresolved D. The CDR3 loop spans 13 amino acids. Trimming took 6 bases from V and 3 from J, leaving 11 bases between them. The CDR3 is CASRYTVDYGYTF. As DNA, the CDR3 is TGTGCCAGCAGGTATACAGTAGACTATGGCTACACCTTC.

Worth noting for this clonotype: The final CDR3 position lacks the conserved phenylalanine or tryptophan, pointing to a likely read error. The limits of the CDR3 on the DNA are not certain, so only TCRdb's listed CDR3 is given. The J gene is TRBJ2-7, the V gene TRBV7-2; the table assigns TRBD2, which was not confirmed against the DNA. The CDR3 comprises 15 residues, both ends counted. The germline gives CDR1 SGHTA, CDR2 FQGNSA. CDR3 region: CASSDAGGSSYELYS.